A selection of T cell receptor beta chains follows, all from one sample in a study of CD8 T cells in Susac syndrome. TCRdb itself ran the immunoSEQ multiplex PCR reads through MiXCR, one entry per CDR3 protein. The sample contains about 240,000 distinct CDR3 sequences, almost 97% of which appear only once. Sequencing used CD4+ T cells from PBMCs. All receptors come from a human donor with Susac syndrome. Both conserved end residues are part of each CDR3. The D gene is left open where the match is weak. Clone sizes are given selectively: once, few, many, or a class where the clone is expanded.

>NA|TRBJ2-7|TRBD2|19|TRBV27
TGTGCCAGCCAAACTGGCGGCCTAGCGGGAACCGAGAACGATTACGAGCAGTACTTC
CASQTGGLAGTENDYEQYF
>NA|TRBJ2-3|NA|12|TRBV7-6
TGTGCCAGCAGTTACCAGGCAGATACGCAGTATTTT
CASSYQADTQYF
>NA|TRBJ2-5|NA|15|TRBV7-9
TGTGCCAGCACCCGATTTGGGCAGGGCAGCGAGACCCAGTACTTC
CASTRFGQGSETQYF
>NA|TRBJ2-2|TRBD2|19|TRBV4-1
TGCGCCAGCAGCCATATTGGACTAGCGGGAGGGCCTGGGACCGGGGAGCTGTTTTTT
CASSHIGLAGGPGTGELFF
>NA|TRBJ2-1|NA|17|TRBV4-1
TGCGCCAGCAGCCCAGAGGCCAGTCGGACACACATCGATGAGCAGTTCTTC
CASSPEASRTHIDEQFF
>once|TRBJ2-2|TRBD2|18|TRBV4-1
TGCGCCAGCAGCCAAGCCCCGGGACTAGCGGGAGTCACCGGGGAGCTGTTTTTT
CASSQAPGLAGVTGELFF
>NA|TRBJ1-1|TRBD1|15|TRBV4-2
TGTGCCAGCAGCCAAGTCCGGACAGGGGCGGATGAAGCTTTCTTT
CASSQVRTGADEAFF
>NA|TRBJ2-3|NA|13|TRBV28
TGTGCCAGCAGTTTAGGCGGAGGAGGGACGCAGTATTTT
CASSLGGGGTQYF
>NA|TRBJ2-1|TRBD2|16|TRBV20-1
TGCAGTGCTAGAGATCCCGGGACTAGCGGCTACAATGAGCAGTTCTTC
CSARDPGTSGYNEQFF
>NA|TRBJ1-4|NA|19|TRBV18
TGTGCCAGCTCACCATCCCACCAACGACGGACAAGCATTGATTTGGAACTGTTTTTT
CASSPSHQRRTSIDLELFF
>once|TRBJ1-1|NA|10|TRBV30
TGTGCCTGCCGAGGAGTGGGAGCTTTCTTT
CACRGVGAFF
>NA|TRBJ2-1|NA|14|TRBV29-1
TGCATATCAAGCGGGAAACAGGGGGACAATGAGCAGTTCTTC
CISSGKQGDNEQFF
>NA|TRBJ2-7|TRBD2|15|TRBV13
TGTGCCAGCAGCTTAGGCGCAGCGGGGTCCTACGAGCAGTACTTC
CASSLGAAGSYEQYF
>NA|TRBJ2-5|TRBD2|17|TRBV24-1
TGTGCCACCAGTGATGGGACTAGCGGAACCATCCAAGAGACCCAGTACTTC
CATSDGTSGTIQETQYF
>NA|TRBJ2-1|NA|15|TRBV7-8
TGTGCCAGCAGCTTGGCAGAGCGGAGGTACAATGAGCAGTTCTTC
CASSLAERRYNEQFF
>NA|TRBJ2-5|TRBD2|16|TRBV20-1
TGCAGTGCTCCAAAGAGGACTAGCGGGAGGATGGAGACCCAGTACTTC
CSAPKRTSGRMETQYF
>NA|TRBJ2-2|TRBD1|16|TRBV7-3
TGTGCCAGCAGTGCTACAGGGGGAAGAAACACCGGGGAGCTGTTTTTT
CASSATGGRNTGELFF
>NA|TRBJ2-7|TRBD2|17|TRBV28
TGTGCCAGCAGTTCGCCGGGGCTAGCGGGAGTTGGCGACGAGCAGTACTTC
CASSSPGLAGVGDEQYF
>NA|TRBJ2-1|TRBD1|14|TRBV18
TGTGCCAGCTCACCCCTACAGGGGGCGGGGGAGCAGTTCTTC
CASSPLQGAGEQFF
>NA|TRBJ2-1|NA|14|TRBV20-1
TGCAGTCCAACTAGACTCTCATCCTACAATGAGCAGTTCTTC
CSPTRLSSYNEQFF
>NA|TRBJ2-5|TRBD1|15|TRBV18
TGTGCCAGCTCACCAGGGACAGGGCTTGGGGAGACCCAGTACTTC
CASSPGTGLGETQYF
>NA|TRBJ1-4|NA|15|TRBV28
TGTGCCAGCAGTTTCGTTCCTCCTTCTAATGAAAAACTGTTTTTT
CASSFVPPSNEKLFF
>NA|TRBJ1-5|TRBD1|15|TRBV20-1
TGCAGTGCAATGGGACAGGGTCCCTTCAATCAGCCCCAGCATTTT
CSAMGQGPFNQPQHF
>NA|TRBJ1-4|TRBD1|16|TRBV4-1
TGCGCCAGCAGCCGGGATCAGGGGGTTTCGAATGAAAAACTGTTTTTT
CASSRDQGVSNEKLFF
>NA|TRBJ2-5|TRBD2|14|TRBV29-1
TGCAGCGTTCACTTTAGCGGGAGCAGGGAGACCCAGTACTTC
CSVHFSGSRETQYF
>once|TRBJ2-1|NA|14|TRBV12-3/TRBV12-4
TGTGCCAGCACGTCCCGCTGGGGGGTGAATGAGCAGTTCTTC
CASTSRWGVNEQFF
>NA|TRBJ1-3|NA|11|TRBV30
TGTGCCTGGACTTCTGAAAACACCATATATTTT
CAWTSENTIYF
>NA|TRBJ2-5|TRBD2|18|TRBV7-9
TGTGCCAGCAGCCCAGTCACCATAGCGGGAGGAGGGCGGAAGACCCAGTACTTC
CASSPVTIAGGGRKTQYF
>NA|TRBJ1-1|TRBD1|17|TRBV7-2
TGTGCCAGCAGCCACCCCCCAGGGGGACCCTCTTTTACTGAAGCTTTCTTT
CASSHPPGGPSFTEAFF
>NA|TRBJ2-7|NA|13|TRBV29-1
TGCAGCGTTGAAGATCGGGCAGCCTACGAGCAGTACTTC
CSVEDRAAYEQYF
>NA|TRBJ2-3|NA|15|TRBV25-1
TGTGCCAGCAGTGCCGGGACCGGCCTCACAGATACGCAGTATTTT
CASSAGTGLTDTQYF
>NA|TRBJ1-1|NA|15|TRBV29-1
TGCAGCGTTGAGGTAAAAGGGAAGCCGAACACTGAAGCTTTCTTT
CSVEVKGKPNTEAFF
>NA|TRBJ2-4|NA|15|TRBV5-6
TGTGCCAGCAGCCCGAGACGACTAGCCAAAAACATTCAGTACTTC
CASSPRRLAKNIQYF
>NA|TRBJ1-5|NA|13|TRBV24-1
TGTGCCACCAGGGGCCCGGCAGGACAGCCCCAGCATTTT
CATRGPAGQPQHF
>few|TRBJ2-5|NA|13|TRBV4-1
TGCGCCAGCAGCCAAGGGCGACGGGAGACCCAGTACTTC
CASSQGRRETQYF
>NA|TRBJ1-1|NA|14|TRBV7-2
TGTGCCAGCAGCCCCTCGGACGGGTACACTGAAGCTTTCTTT
CASSPSDGYTEAFF
>once|TRBJ1-5|NA|18|TRBV23-1
TGCGCCAGCAGTCAATGTTTAGGGGTGACATATAGCAATCAGCCCCAGCATTTT
CASSQCLGVTYSNQPQHF
>NA|TRBJ2-1|NA|14|TRBV9
TGTGCCAGCTCCGGGCTCAGCTCCTACAATGAGCAGTTCTTC
CASSGLSSYNEQFF
>NA|TRBJ2-5|TRBD2|21|TRBV20-1
TGCAGTGCTAGAGGACCTTCGAGGGTATCGACTAGCGGGACCCCAAAGGAGACCCAGTACTTC
CSARGPSRVSTSGTPKETQYF